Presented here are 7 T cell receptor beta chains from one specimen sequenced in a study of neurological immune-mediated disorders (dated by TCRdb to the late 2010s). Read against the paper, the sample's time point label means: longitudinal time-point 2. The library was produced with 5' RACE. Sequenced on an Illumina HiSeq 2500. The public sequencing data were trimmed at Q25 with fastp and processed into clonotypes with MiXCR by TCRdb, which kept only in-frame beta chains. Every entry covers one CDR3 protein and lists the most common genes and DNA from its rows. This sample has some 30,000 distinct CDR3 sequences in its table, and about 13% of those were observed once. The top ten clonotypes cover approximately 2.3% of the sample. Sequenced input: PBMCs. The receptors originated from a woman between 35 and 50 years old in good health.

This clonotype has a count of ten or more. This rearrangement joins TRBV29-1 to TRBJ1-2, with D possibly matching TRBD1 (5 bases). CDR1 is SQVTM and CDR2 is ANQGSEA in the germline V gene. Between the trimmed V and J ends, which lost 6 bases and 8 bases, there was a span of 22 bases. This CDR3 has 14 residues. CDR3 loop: CSVRRDLAGYGYTF. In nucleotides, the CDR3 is TGCAGCGTCCGCCGGGACCTGGCGGGGTACGGCTACACCTTC. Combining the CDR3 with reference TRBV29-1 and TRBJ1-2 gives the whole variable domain SAVISQKPSRDICQRGTSLTIQCQVDSQVTMMFWYRQQPGQSLTLIATANQGSEATYESGFVIDKFPISRPNLTFSTLTVSNMSPEDSSIYLCSVRRDLAGYGYTFGSGTRLTVV.

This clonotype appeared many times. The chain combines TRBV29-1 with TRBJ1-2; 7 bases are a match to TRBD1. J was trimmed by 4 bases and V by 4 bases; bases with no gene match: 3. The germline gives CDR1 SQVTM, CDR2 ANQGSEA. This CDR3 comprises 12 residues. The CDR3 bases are TGCAGCGTTGCGACAGGGACCTATGGCTACACCTTC. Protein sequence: CSVATGTYGYTF.

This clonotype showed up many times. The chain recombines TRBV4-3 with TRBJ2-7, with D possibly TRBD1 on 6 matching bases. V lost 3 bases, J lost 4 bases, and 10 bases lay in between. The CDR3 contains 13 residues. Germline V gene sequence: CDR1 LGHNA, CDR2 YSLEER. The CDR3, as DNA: TGCGCCAGCAGCCAGAGAACAGGGTACGAGCAGTACTTC. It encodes CASSQRTGYEQYF.

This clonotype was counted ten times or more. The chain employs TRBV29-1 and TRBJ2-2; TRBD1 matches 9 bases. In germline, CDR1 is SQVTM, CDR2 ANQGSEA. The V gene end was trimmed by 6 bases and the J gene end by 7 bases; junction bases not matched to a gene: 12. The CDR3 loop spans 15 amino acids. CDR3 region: CSVNTGGGKGGELFF. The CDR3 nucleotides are TGCAGCGTAAACACAGGGGGCGGTAAGGGCGGGGAGCTGTTTTTT.

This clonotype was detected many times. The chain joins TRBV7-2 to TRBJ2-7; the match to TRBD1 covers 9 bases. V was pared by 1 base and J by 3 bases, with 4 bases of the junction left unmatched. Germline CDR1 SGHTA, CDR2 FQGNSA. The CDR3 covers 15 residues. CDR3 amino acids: CASSLGQGVFYEQYF. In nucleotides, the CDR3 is TGTGCCAGCAGCTTAGGACAGGGGGTCTTCTACGAGCAGTACTTC. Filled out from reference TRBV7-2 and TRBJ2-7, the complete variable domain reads GAGVSQSPSNKVTEKGKDVELRCDPISGHTALYWYRQSLGQGLEFLIYFQGNSAPDKSGLPSDRFSAERTGGSVSTLTIQRTQQEDSAVYLCASSLGQGVFYEQYFGPGTRLTVT.

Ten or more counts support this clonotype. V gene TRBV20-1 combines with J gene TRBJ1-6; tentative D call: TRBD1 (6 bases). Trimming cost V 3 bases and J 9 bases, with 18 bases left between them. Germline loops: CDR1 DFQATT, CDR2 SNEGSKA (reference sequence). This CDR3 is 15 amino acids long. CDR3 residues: CSARHSGTDSSPLHF. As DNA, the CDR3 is TGCAGTGCTAGGCATTCCGGGACGGACAGTTCACCCCTCCACTTT.

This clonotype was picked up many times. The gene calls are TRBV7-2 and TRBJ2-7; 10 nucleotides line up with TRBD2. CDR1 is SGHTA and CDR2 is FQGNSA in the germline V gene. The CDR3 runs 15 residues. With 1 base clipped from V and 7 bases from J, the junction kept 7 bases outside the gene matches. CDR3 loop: CASSLVGLAVSEQYF. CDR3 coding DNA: TGTGCCAGCAGCTTAGTTGGACTAGCGGTATCAGAGCAGTACTTC.